Sequencing of this T cell receptor (beta chain) was carried out in a study of cytomegalovirus exposure and HLA in healthy donors. Whole-study context: From donors who were HLA-typed, an early data release held around 80 million unique TCRs. Notes on the study in general: Presence/absence analysis assumed near-uniform sequencing depth across donors.

Primers included in the PCR were 60 Vbeta and 13 Jbeta primers. TCRdb's copy holds only in-frame clones and misses some; the assay was immunoSEQ multiplex PCR. The table records fewer than 200,000 clones, about 77% of them present only once. To note about this clone: Antigen specificity is unknown.

From germline, CDR1 is WSHSY and CDR2 SAAADI. The CDR3 spans 14 residues. Trimming cost V 2 bases and J 7 bases, with 9 bases left between them. Material: PBMCs. This sequence joins TRBV10-2 and TRBJ1-6; D is undetermined. This TCR was recovered from a man aged 55 to 70 in good health and CMV-seronegative. The CDR3 DNA is TGCGCCAGCAGTGAGCGGGTTACGAATTCACCCCTCCACTTT. Translation: CASSERVTNSPLHF.